The clone carrying this T cell receptor beta chain was detected a few times. V lost 2 bases, J lost 8 bases, and 18 bases lay in between. The length of the CDR3 is 15 residues. Germline CDR1 and CDR2: MNHEY and SVGAGI. The repertoire was sequenced with immunoSEQ multiplex PCR; TCRdb's copy has only in-frame clones and lacks some. The table has over 85,000 clones, roughly 83% seen once. This record comes from a study of control samples from healthy donors and cancer patients. The gene calls are TRBV6-5 and TRBJ1-2; maybe TRBD1 (6 bases). Sequencing was done on a sample of PBMCs. The source of this sequence is a man in his 70s with lung cancer. This chain's CDR3 is CASSYRRGLGGGYTF. DNA of the CDR3: TGTGCCAGCAGTTACCGGAGGGGTCTGGGGGGCGGCTACACCTTC.